The clone carrying this TCR beta chain was seen a handful of times. Its antigen is not identified. TCRdb analysed the reads with MiXCR anew, one entry per CDR3 protein. The table shows hundreds of thousands of distinct CDR3 sequences, with roughly 33% occurring only once. This specimen comes from a study of T cell repertoires in cytomegalovirus infection. Study context: Well-studied HLA-B-restricted epitopes and recently identified HLA-C-restricted epitopes of CMV were both used in the study. Both a matching HLA type and CMV infection were indicated by public TCR beta signatures. Study-level findings and limits: Across the ex vivo response, the dominant clonotypes were HLA-C-restricted CMV-specific TCR beta clonotypes. Totalled public TCR beta family frequency picked out people who carried CMV plus the relevant HLA.

In germline, CDR1 is SEHNR, CDR2 FQNEAQ (reference sequence). V lost 3 bases and J 2 bases, leaving 14 bases between the germline ends. The CDR3 loop spans 17 amino acids. This chain uses TRBV7-9 with TRBJ2-6; TRBD1 might be the D (5 bases). Sequenced material: cultured PBMCs, taken from culture after CMV antigen stimulation. The TCR was taken from a human donor in good health (CMV status not recorded). Some clones in this sample may be carry-over from other donors' samples. CDR3 nucleotides: TGTGCCAGCAGCTTGGTTCTATCGACAGCTGGGGCCAACGTCCTGACTTTC. This sequence encodes CASSLVLSTAGANVLTF.